The clone carrying this T cell receptor (beta chain) was seen repeatedly, ten times or more. What it binds is unknown. This sample is drawn from a study of T cell repertoires in cytomegalovirus infection. Notes on the study in general: Across the ex vivo response, the dominant clonotypes were HLA-C-restricted CMV-specific TCR beta clonotypes.

TCRdb reprocessed the reads via MiXCR and lists one record per CDR3 protein. The data contain fewer than 550,000 distinct CDR3 sequences, more than 15% of them singletons. Germline values: CDR1 SGHTA, CDR2 FQGNSA. V dropped 8 bases and J dropped 5; count of bases not matched to a gene: 10. This CDR3 comprises 15 residues. The gene calls are TRBV7-2 and TRBJ2-1, with TRBD2 matching 9 bases. The sequenced material came from CD8+ T cells from PBMCs. The receptor comes from a human donor in good health (CMV status not recorded). Some clones in this sample may be carry-over from other donors' samples. Written as DNA, the CDR3 is TGTGCCAGCGGGGGTAGCGGGGGACCTAACAATGAGCAGTTCTTC. Protein product: CASGGSGGPNNEQFF.